These 16 T cell receptor beta chains came from one sample sequenced in a study of T cell changes during pregnancy in multiple sclerosis. Sequencing used immunoSEQ multiplex PCR; TCRdb keeps in-frame clones, though not all of them. The sample holds around 46,000 clones, 85% to 90% seen once. The material was CD8+ T cells from peripheral blood mononuclear cells, obtained in the second trimester of pregnancy. The receptors shown here come from a female donor with multiple sclerosis, enrolled in a pregnancy study.

CDR3 coding DNA: TGTGCCAGCAGCCCACGAACCCTCCCACAGGGGGCGGCTAATGAAAAACTGTTTTTT. Translating it yields CASSPRTLPQGAANEKLFF. This chain links TRBV9 with TRBJ1-4; 9 positions agree with TRBD1. The J segment lost 3 bases and the V segment lost 4 bases, leaving 16 bases of the junction unmatched. Germline loops: CDR1 SGDLS, CDR2 YYNGEE. There are 19 residues in the CDR3. Using reference TRBV9 and TRBJ1-4 for the parts outside the CDR3, the full variable domain is DSGVTQTPKHLITATGQRVTLRCSPRSGDLSVYWYQQSLDQGLQFLIQYYNGEERAKGNILERFSAQQFPDLHSELNLSSLELGDSALYFCASSPRTLPQGAANEKLFFGSGTQLSVL.

This chain connects TRBV1 to TRBJ2-7; the table assigns TRBD1, which was not confirmed against the DNA. TRBV1 is a listed pseudogene. There are 18 residues in the CDR3. The CDR3 spells CTSSQVPPPGQGTYEQYF. The CDR3 DNA reads TGCACCAGCAGCCAAGTACCCCCTCCGGGACAGGGGACGTACGAGCAGTACTTC.

The rearrangement uses TRBV13 and TRBJ2-2; TRBD2 matches 8 bases. Germline CDR1 PRHDT, CDR2 FYEKMQ (reference sequence). This CDR3 has 16 amino acids. Trimming cost V 5 bases and J 6 bases; bases outside gene matches: 11. The CDR3 nucleotides are TGTGCCAGCAGCCTCTCTGAGCGGGGGCCCTCCGGGGAGCTGTTTTTT. It codes for CASSLSERGPSGELFF.

The genes are TRBV6-1 and TRBJ1-2; D is perhaps TRBD1 (6 bases). Between the trimmed V and J ends, which lost 3 bases and 1 base, there was a span of 12 bases. Per the germline V gene, CDR1 is MNHNS and CDR2 is SASEGT. The CDR3 contains 15 residues. The CDR3 sequence is CASSEGAGLNYGYTF. CDR3 sequence (DNA): TGTGCCAGCAGTGAGGGGGCAGGACTTAACTATGGCTACACCTTC.

The chain joins TRBV9 to TRBJ2-1; 9 bases fit TRBD1. Looked up from germline, CDR1 is SGDLS and CDR2 is YYNGEE. V dropped 5 bases and J dropped 9; count of bases not matched to a gene: 12. The CDR3 covers 15 residues. Here the CDR3 reads CASSAPGTGFSEQFF. The DNA for the CDR3 is TGTGCCAGCAGTGCGCCCGGGACAGGGTTCTCTGAGCAGTTCTTC. Together with reference TRBV9 and TRBJ2-1, the CDR3 gives the full variable domain: DSGVTQTPKHLITATGQRVTLRCSPRSGDLSVYWYQQSLDQGLQFLIQYYNGEERAKGNILERFSAQQFPDLHSELNLSSLELGDSALYFCASSAPGTGFSEQFFGPGTRLTVL.

The rearrangement joins TRBV7-6 to TRBJ2-7, with 10 positions matching TRBD1. The CDR3 is 12 residues long. The germline gives CDR1 SGHVS, CDR2 FNYEAQ. V was pared by 10 bases and J by 7 bases, with 7 bases of the junction left unmatched. The CDR3 protein is CATGTGAREQYF. The CDR3 nucleotides are TGTGCCACAGGGACAGGGGCTAGGGAGCAGTACTTC.

The V and J genes are TRBV9 and TRBJ1-1; D is uncertain. Germline V CDR1 and CDR2: SGDLS, YYNGEE. Trimming shortened V by 4 bases and J by 0 bases, and 16 bases separated the two germline ends. The CDR3 runs 16 residues. DNA of the CDR3: TGTGCCAGCAGCTCTTATCGACTCTGGATGAACACTGAAGCTTTCTTT. Protein product: CASSSYRLWMNTEAFF.

The CDR3 region is CASSLGSYEQYF. The CDR3 bases are TGTGCCAGCTCCCTCGGGTCCTACGAGCAGTACTTC. The chain links TRBV2 to TRBJ2-7; D gene ambiguous. The CDR3 contains 12 residues. The germline V and J ends were trimmed by 8 bases and 1 base, with 9 bases remaining between them. Germline V CDR1 and CDR2: SNHLY, FYNNEI.

This chain joins TRBV10-3 and TRBJ1-1, with D maybe TRBD1 (6 bases). The CDR3 is made up of 13 amino acids. In germline, CDR1 is ENHRY, CDR2 SYGVKD. The germline V and J ends were trimmed by 8 bases and 1 base, with 11 bases remaining between them. The chain's CDR3 is CAIGGGSNTEAFF. For the CDR3, the DNA is TGTGCCATCGGGGGGGGCTCGAACACTGAAGCTTTCTTT.

This clone was seen a few times. This rearrangement joins TRBV15 to TRBJ2-2; no firm D call. Between the trimmed V and J ends, which lost 3 bases and 1 base, there was a span of 9 bases. This CDR3 is 15 amino acids long. The V gene's germline CDR1 is LNHNV and CDR2 YYDKDF (reference sequence). CDR3 amino acids: CATSSRQENTGELFF. As DNA, the CDR3 is TGTGCCACCAGCAGCCGGCAGGAGAACACCGGGGAGCTGTTTTTT.

This chain joins TRBV7-8 and TRBJ2-7; 13 nucleotides agree with TRBD2. The CDR3 length is 18 residues. The germline V gene encodes CDR1 SGHVS and CDR2 FQNEAQ. J gave up 1 base and V 1 base, and 7 bases lay outside the gene matches. The CDR3 nucleotides read TGTGCCAGCAGCTTAGAGGGACTAGCGGGACTCCAATCCTACGAGCAGTACTTC. Its protein is CASSLEGLAGLQSYEQYF.

V and J are TRBV9 and TRBJ2-5, with D maybe TRBD2 (6 bases). The CDR3 consists of 15 residues. CDR1 and CDR2 from the germline V gene are SGDLS and YYNGEE. V dropped 0 bases and J dropped 2 bases, with 11 bases sitting between them. The CDR3 coding sequence is TGTGCCAGCAGCGTAGCCGCTAGCGTGCAAGAGACCCAGTACTTC. It yields the protein CASSVAASVQETQYF.

The CDR3 region has the DNA TGTGCCAGCAGTTACTCTCTTGCGGGTGGCTACACCTTC. It specifies CASSYSLAGGYTF. This rearrangement joins TRBV6-5 to TRBJ1-2; D remains ambiguous. The V gene lost 0 bases and the J gene lost 7 bases, with 9 bases spanning the gap. The V gene's germline CDR1 is MNHEY and CDR2 SVGAGI. This CDR3 is 13 amino acids long.

This clone was seen a few times. The chain uses TRBV13 and TRBJ1-2; D is possibly TRBD1 (5 bases). The CDR3 is 16 amino acids. CDR1 is PRHDT and CDR2 is FYEKMQ in the germline V gene (reference sequence). V lost 3 bases to trimming and J lost 3 bases, with 17 bases between them. CDR3 protein: CASSLVPTDRDYGYTF. CDR3 in DNA: TGTGCCAGCAGCTTGGTTCCTACCGACAGAGACTATGGCTACACCTTC.

V is TRBV4-2 and J is TRBJ1-4; D perhaps matches TRBD1 (6 bases). This CDR3 has 17 residues. The V and J ends lost 2 bases and 0 bases respectively, with 13 bases between them. CDR1 LGHNA and CDR2 YNFKEQ come from the germline V gene. CDR3 in DNA: TGTGCCAGCAGCCAACAAGGACAGATCACAACTAATGAAAAACTGTTTTTT. It is translated as CASSQQGQITTNEKLFF.

The chain is built from TRBV5-1 and TRBJ1-6; 7 positions match TRBD1. The CDR3 covers 15 residues. V lost 0 bases and J lost 8; bases outside the gene matches: 5. Germline CDR1 SGHRS, CDR2 YFSETQ. In DNA, the CDR3 is TGCGCCAGCAGCTTGGCTAGGACAGGTTATTCACCCCTCCACTTT. Its translation is CASSLARTGYSPLHF.